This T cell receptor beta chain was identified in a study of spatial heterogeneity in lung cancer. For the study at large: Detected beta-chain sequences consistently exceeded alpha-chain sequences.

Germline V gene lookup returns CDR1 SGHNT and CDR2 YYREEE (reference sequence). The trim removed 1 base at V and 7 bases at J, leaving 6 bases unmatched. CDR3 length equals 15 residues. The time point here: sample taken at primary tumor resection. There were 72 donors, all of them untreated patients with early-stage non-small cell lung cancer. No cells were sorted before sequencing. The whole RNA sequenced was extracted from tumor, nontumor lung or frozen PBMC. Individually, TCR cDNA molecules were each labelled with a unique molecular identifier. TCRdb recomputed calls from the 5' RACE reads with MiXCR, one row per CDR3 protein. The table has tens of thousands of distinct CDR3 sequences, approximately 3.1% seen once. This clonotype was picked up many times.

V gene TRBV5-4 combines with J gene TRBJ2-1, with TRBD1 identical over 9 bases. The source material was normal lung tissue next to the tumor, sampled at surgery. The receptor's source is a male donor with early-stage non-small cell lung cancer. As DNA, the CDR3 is TGTGCCAGCAGCTTGTATGGGACAGGGTCGAATGAGCAGTTCTTC. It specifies CASSLYGTGSNEQFF.